The present entry profiles one T cell receptor beta chain with its context. This entry belongs to a study of blood T cell repertoires in COVID-19. Across the whole study: Samples of COVID-19 (acute and convalescent) were obtained from the United States, Italy and Spain. Nucleic acid was either cDNA or gDNA, and it came from T cells, B-cell-depleted T cells, or PBMCs.

CDR1 MDHEN and CDR2 SYDVKM come from the germline V gene. This CDR3 is built from 14 residues. Trimming stripped 5 bases from V and 5 bases from J, with 15 bases between. Methods used by the authors: Reference gene primer amplification yielded estimated nucleated cell counts. Assay: immunoSEQ multiplex PCR; the TCRdb copy retains only in-frame clones and omits some. Clonal size and the V and J genes are those of that table, whereas D and trimming came from the DNA. The repertoire holds nearly 50,000 clones, with about 83% as singletons. The source of this sequence is a woman aged 55-69 years with acute or convalescent COVID-19. Input material: peripheral blood. The chain combines TRBV28 with TRBJ1-1; weak D call: TRBD1 (6 bases). CDR3 nucleotides: TGTGCCAGCAGTCCCTACAGGGTCAGGACTGAAGCTTTCTTT. It translates to CASSPYRVRTEAFF.